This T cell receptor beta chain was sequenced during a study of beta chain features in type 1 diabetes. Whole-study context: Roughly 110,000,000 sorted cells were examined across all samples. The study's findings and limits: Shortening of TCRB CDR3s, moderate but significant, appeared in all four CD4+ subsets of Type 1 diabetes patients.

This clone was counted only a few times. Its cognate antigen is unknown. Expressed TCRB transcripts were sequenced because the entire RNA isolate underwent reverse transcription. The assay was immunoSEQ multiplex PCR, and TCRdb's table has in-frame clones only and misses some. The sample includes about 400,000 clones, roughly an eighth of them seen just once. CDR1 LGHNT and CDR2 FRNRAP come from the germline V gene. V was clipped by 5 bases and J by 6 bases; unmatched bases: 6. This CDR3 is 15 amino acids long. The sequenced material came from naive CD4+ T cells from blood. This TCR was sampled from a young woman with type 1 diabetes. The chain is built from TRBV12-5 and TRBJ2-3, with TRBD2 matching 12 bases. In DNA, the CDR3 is TGTGCTAGTGGTCCTAGCGGGGGGGCGTCGGATACGCAGTATTTT. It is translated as CASGPSGGASDTQYF. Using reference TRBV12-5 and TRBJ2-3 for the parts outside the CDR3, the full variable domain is DARVTQTPRHKVTEMGQEVTMRCQPILGHNTVFWYRQTMMQGLELLAYFRNRAPLDDSGMPKDRFSAEMPDATLATLKIQPSEPRDSAVYFCASGPSGGASDTQYFGPGTRLTVL.